Shown below are 28 T cell receptor beta chains from a single sample sequenced in a study of blood T cell repertoires in COVID-19. Sequencing used immunoSEQ multiplex PCR; TCRdb keeps in-frame clones, though not all of them. The table has 350,000 or so clones, around 90% seen once; the top ten hold 3.9%. The specimen sequenced was peripheral blood. Receptors originate from a woman aged 55 to 70 with COVID-19, enrolled during active disease.

The chain employs TRBV5-5 and TRBJ1-6; 8 nucleotides match TRBD1. Germline assignment: CDR1 SGHKS and CDR2 YYEKEE (reference sequence). This CDR3 is 14 amino acids long. Trimming took 3 bases from V and 5 from J; bases not matched to a gene: 1. The CDR3 DNA reads TGTGCCAGCAGCTCGACAGGGGATAATTCACCCCTCCACTTT. Encoded protein: CASSSTGDNSPLHF.

V usage is TRBV29-1 and J usage is TRBJ2-7; D unresolved. Trimming left V 4 bases short and J 2 bases short, with 9 bases between. The CDR3 extends over 12 amino acids. Looked up from germline, CDR1 is SQVTM and CDR2 is ANQGSEA. Here the CDR3 reads CSVVLQPYEQYF. In DNA form, the CDR3 reads TGCAGCGTTGTTCTACAGCCCTACGAGCAGTACTTC.

This chain links TRBV6-5 with TRBJ2-7, with a possible D match to TRBD1 (6 bases). Per the germline V gene, CDR1 is MNHEY and CDR2 is SVGAGI. The ends were cut back, 6 bases at V and 2 bases at J, with 14 bases in the middle. CDR3 length: 14 amino acids. CDR3 in amino acids: CASSPLGATYEQYF. CDR3 sequence (DNA): TGTGCCAGCAGCCCCCTGGGGGCAACCTACGAGCAGTACTTC.

The chain is built from TRBV13 and TRBJ2-3, with 11 bases aligning to TRBD2. With V trimmed by 2 bases and J by 6 bases, 7 bases remained unmatched. The CDR3 covers 16 residues. In germline, CDR1 is PRHDT, CDR2 FYEKMQ (reference sequence). CDR3 DNA: TGTGCCAGCAGCTTACGTGCTAGCGGGGGGCGGGATACGCAGTATTTT. It translates to CASSLRASGGRDTQYF.

This clone was counted a few times. This chain connects TRBV6-5 to TRBJ1-2; D may be TRBD1 (6 bases). V shed 2 bases and J shed 5 bases, with 12 bases lying between them. Germline loops: CDR1 MNHEY, CDR2 SVGAGI. The CDR3 totals 14 residues. CDR3 loop: CASSYNRVGYGYTF. The CDR3 DNA reads TGTGCCAGCAGTTACAACAGGGTGGGATATGGCTACACCTTC.

The chain joins TRBV5-1 to TRBJ2-7, with D unclear. The CDR3 spans 15 residues. Trimming took off 3 bases at V and 4 bases at J, with 17 bases between the two ends. Germline V gene data show CDR1 as SGHRS and CDR2 as YFSETQ. The CDR3 here is CASSSTTAVSYEQYF. For the CDR3, the DNA is TGCGCCAGCAGCTCTACGACTGCGGTAAGTTACGAGCAGTACTTC.

As concerns this clone: One end of the junction does not line up with germline, which may come from a read error. V gene TRBV7-7 combines with J gene TRBJ1-1; D gene unclear. The CDR3 totals 15 residues. CDR1 and CDR2 from the germline V gene are SSHAT and FNYEAQ (reference sequence). CDR3: CASSSTSGGREEAFF. The DNA for the CDR3 is TGTGCTAGCAGCTCAACCTCAGGAGGACGGGAGGAAGCTTTCTTT.

CDR3 sequence: CASSRTGAYTGELFF. The CDR3 nucleotides are TGTGCCAGCAGTAGGACAGGGGCGTACACCGGGGAGCTGTTTTTT. The chain uses TRBV6-5 and TRBJ2-2; TRBD1 aligns across 9 bases. After removal of 5 bases from V and 3 bases from J, the junction contained 4 bases not matched to a gene. The germline V gene has CDR1 MNHEY and CDR2 SVGAGI. The CDR3 contains 15 residues.

The chain uses TRBV23-1 and TRBJ1-4, with a possible D match to TRBD1 (6 bases). TRBV23-1 is filed as an ORF, its function uncertain. CDR3 length: 18 residues. The germline V and J ends were trimmed by 2 bases and 0 bases, with 16 bases remaining between them. The CDR3 sequence is CASSQHPISGATNEKLFF. Written as DNA, the CDR3 is TGCGCCAGCAGTCAACACCCGATCTCAGGGGCAACTAATGAAAAACTGTTTTTT.

The chain uses TRBV29-1 and TRBJ1-2; D is perhaps TRBD1 (6 bases). V was trimmed by 5 bases and J by 0 bases, leaving 19 bases between them. Germline assignment: CDR1 SQVTM and CDR2 ANQGSEA. The CDR3 has 16 residues. The DNA for the CDR3 is TGCAGCGTTCGTACGCGGCAGGGGCGGACTAACTATGGCTACACCTTC. This translates into CSVRTRQGRTNYGYTF.

J is TRBJ2-1 and V is TRBV5-1, with 9 bases fitting TRBD1. There are 15 residues in the CDR3. Trimming removed 4 bases from V and 8 bases from J; junction bases left unmatched: 10. Germline CDR1 is SGHRS and CDR2 is YFSETQ. Written as DNA, the CDR3 is TGCGCCAGCAGCATCCCGGACAGGGGTGCTCATGAGCAGTTCTTC. It specifies CASSIPDRGAHEQFF. Looking up the rest from reference TRBV5-1 and TRBJ2-1 gives the full variable domain: KAGVTQTPRYLIKTRGQQVTLSCSPISGHRSVSWYQQTPGQGLQFLFEYFSETQRNKGNFPGRFSGRQFSNSRSEMNVSTLELGDSALYLCASSIPDRGAHEQFFGPGTRLTVL.

The genes are TRBV5-1 and TRBJ1-6; a possible D gene is TRBD1 (6 bases). V shed 4 bases and J shed 4 bases, with 9 bases lying between them. The CDR3 has 14 amino acids. CDR1 and CDR2 (germline): SGHRS, YFSETQ. In nucleotides, the CDR3 is TGCGCCAGCAGCCCCGGACAGTATAATTCACCCCTCCACTTT. Amino acids: CASSPGQYNSPLHF.

The J gene is TRBJ1-2, the V gene TRBV5-8; D is perhaps TRBD1 (6 bases). CDR3 length: 13 residues. Germline lookup yields CDR1 SGHTS and CDR2 YDEGEE. Trimming left V 0 bases short and J 6 bases short, with 9 bases between. The CDR3 reads CASSLEGVDGYTF. In DNA form, the CDR3 reads TGTGCCAGCAGCTTGGAGGGGGTTGATGGCTACACCTTC.

The DNA for the CDR3 is TGTGCCAGGTCCGGACTGGATAATGAAAAACTGTTTTTT. Translated: CARSGLDNEKLFF. This sequence joins TRBV2 and TRBJ1-4; D is uncertain. V shed 9 bases and J shed 4 bases, with 12 bases lying between them. Per the germline V gene, CDR1 is SNHLY and CDR2 is FYNNEI. CDR3 length: 13 residues.

This CDR3 is CASSLRDRAVYGYTF. The CDR3 region has the DNA TGTGCCAGCAGCTTACGGGACAGGGCCGTCTATGGCTACACCTTC. The rearrangement joins TRBV7-8 to TRBJ1-2; 9 bases are shared with TRBD1. The CDR3 spans 15 residues. J lost 4 bases, V lost 2 bases, and 5 bases had no gene match. Germline V gives CDR1 SGHVS, CDR2 FQNEAQ.

The rearrangement uses TRBV28 and TRBJ1-5; a weak D match, TRBD1 (5 bases). The CDR3 runs to 15 residues. V lost 7 bases and J lost 7, with 20 bases in between. Germline V gene sequence: CDR1 MDHEN, CDR2 SYDVKM. CDR3 region: CASTPSRGSDQPQHF. DNA of the CDR3: TGTGCCAGCACTCCCAGTAGGGGATCGGACCAGCCCCAGCATTTT.

The chain joins TRBV19 to TRBJ2-5; TRBD2 agrees at 12 bases. J gave up 5 bases and V 6 bases, and 19 bases lay outside the gene matches. CDR1 is LNHDA, CDR2 SQIVND, per germline (reference sequence). The CDR3 is made up of 19 amino acids. Here the CDR3 reads CASRTSYDSSGGARETQYF. The CDR3 DNA is TGTGCCAGTAGGACATCATACGACTCTAGCGGGGGGGCCAGGGAGACCCAGTACTTC.

This clone was seen a single time. The chain carries TRBV28 and TRBJ1-5, with D tentatively TRBD1 (6 bases). This CDR3 contains 15 residues. Germline V CDR1 and CDR2: MDHEN, SYDVKM. V dropped 5 bases and J dropped 4 bases, with 15 bases sitting between them. CDR3 bases: TGTGCCAGCAGTCTACACAGGGCAGGGAATCAGCCCCAGCATTTT. Protein sequence: CASSLHRAGNQPQHF.

This chain connects TRBV19 to TRBJ2-5; 10 bases map to TRBD2. CDR3 length equals 18 residues. The V gene's germline CDR1 is LNHDA and CDR2 SQIVND (reference sequence). With V trimmed by 1 base and J by 7 bases, 15 bases remained unmatched. The CDR3 spells CASSIASASGGPIATQYF. CDR3 DNA: TGTGCCAGTAGTATAGCATCGGCTAGCGGGGGCCCTATAGCGACCCAGTACTTC. The full variable domain, completed using reference TRBV19 and TRBJ2-5, is DGGITQSPKYLFRKEGQNVTLSCEQNLNHDAMYWYRQDPGQGLRLIYYSQIVNDFQKGDIAEGYSVSREKKESFPLTVTSAQKNPTAFYLCASSIASASGGPIATQYFGPGTRLLVL.

The J gene is TRBJ1-6, the V gene TRBV6-2 or TRBV6-3; no firm D call. Deletions cut 0 bases from V and 0 bases from J, with 6 bases between. CDR1 is MNHEY and CDR2 is SVGEGT in the germline V gene. The CDR3 length is 16 residues. The CDR3 coding sequence is TGTGCCAGCAGTTACTCCAGAAGCTCCTATAATTCACCCCTCCACTTT. It codes for CASSYSRSSYNSPLHF.

The chain uses TRBV28 and TRBJ1-2; 10 bases line up with TRBD1. Losses at the gene ends were 5 bases for V and 7 bases for J; bases not matched to a gene: 10. Germline values: CDR1 MDHEN, CDR2 SYDVKM. The CDR3 totals 15 residues. The CDR3, as DNA: TGTGCCAGCAGTCGACAGGGGGCTCGGATAAGTGGCTACACCTTC. This codes for CASSRQGARISGYTF.

The chain carries TRBV6-5 and TRBJ1-1; D remains unclear. The CDR3 is made up of 14 amino acids. V was trimmed by 1 base and J by 5 bases, leaving 11 bases between them. Per germline, CDR1 MNHEY and CDR2 SVGAGI. The CDR3 coding sequence is TGTGCCAGCAGTTACTACAGTTACGAGACTGAAGCTTTCTTT. Its translation is CASSYYSYETEAFF.

This clone appeared a single time. V usage is TRBV27 and J usage is TRBJ1-1, with D perhaps TRBD1 (6 bases). V lost 5 bases and J 5 bases, leaving 12 bases between the germline ends. The CDR3 is 13 amino acids. From germline, CDR1 is MNHEY and CDR2 SMNVEV (reference sequence). The CDR3 spells CASSDRLWTEAFF. DNA of the CDR3: TGTGCCAGCAGTGACAGGTTGTGGACTGAAGCTTTCTTT.

The chain carries TRBV5-6 and TRBJ1-3, with D perhaps matching TRBD1 (6 bases). Trimming cost V 5 bases and J 2 bases, with 11 bases left between them. Germline V gives CDR1 SGHDT, CDR2 YYEEEE. The CDR3 runs to 14 residues. The CDR3 DNA is TGTGCCAGCAGAGGGGGTGGGCCTGGAAACACCATATATTTT. Amino acids: CASRGGGPGNTIYF.

J is TRBJ2-3 and V is TRBV18, with TRBD2 matching over 12 bases. Trimming at V came to 3 bases and at J to 6 bases, leaving 10 bases not matched to a gene. Germline V lookup: CDR1 KGHSH, CDR2 LQKENI. This CDR3 contains 17 residues. The CDR3 loop is CASSPPTSGGSPDTQYF. The DNA of the CDR3 is TGTGCCAGCTCACCCCCAACTAGCGGGGGGTCCCCCGATACGCAGTATTTT.

The chain joins TRBV18 to TRBJ1-2, with 10 bases that match TRBD1. V gave up 6 bases and J gave up 6 bases; unmatched junction bases: 4. The germline V gene encodes CDR1 KGHSH and CDR2 LQKENI. CDR3 length: 13 amino acids. CDR3 residues: CASSPTGGNGYTF. The DNA of the CDR3 is TGTGCCAGCTCCCCGACAGGGGGCAATGGCTACACCTTC.

The rearrangement links TRBV4-1 to TRBJ2-5; D perhaps matches TRBD2 (6 bases). V lost 2 bases and J lost 4, with 14 bases in between. The CDR3 covers 15 residues. Germline V lookup: CDR1 MGHRA, CDR2 YSYEKL. CDR3 residues: CASSQNDGGRETQYF. In DNA, the CDR3 is TGCGCCAGCAGCCAAAATGACGGAGGGAGAGAGACCCAGTACTTC.

V is TRBV10-3 and J is TRBJ1-2; tentative D call: TRBD1 (6 bases). V shed 6 bases and J shed 0 bases, with 14 bases lying between them. CDR1 is ENHRY and CDR2 is SYGVKD in the germline V gene. The CDR3 is 15 residues long. This chain's CDR3 is CAIRIGDTTNYGYTF. DNA of the CDR3: TGTGCCATCAGAATCGGGGACACCACTAACTATGGCTACACCTTC.